This is a list of T cell receptor beta chains from one sample in a study of blood T cell repertoires in COVID-19. The method was immunoSEQ multiplex PCR; TCRdb's version includes in-frame clones alone and lacks a portion of them. Among 93,000 or so clones listed, roughly 90% were seen once. The sequenced sample consisted of peripheral blood. The receptors were sampled from a woman in her sixties with acute or convalescent COVID-19. Both conserved end residues are part of each CDR3. A D gene is named only where the DNA matches it firmly. Clone sizes are given selectively: once, few, many, or a class where the clone is expanded.

TRBJ1-2,TRBD1,.,TRBV6-5,TGTGCCAGCAGAGAGACAGGGGAGGCCCATGGCTACACCTTC,CASRETGEAHGYTF
TRBJ2-3,TRBD2,.,TRBV27,TGTGCCAGCGGCGGGGGGGGCCCAGATACGCAGTATTTT,CASGGGGPDTQYF
TRBJ2-1,TRBD1,.,TRBV6-6,TGTGCCAGCAGCCCACAGGGGTCGGATGAGCAGTTCTTC,CASSPQGSDEQFF
TRBJ1-6,.,.,TRBV7-2,TGTGCCAGCAGCTTCCCCGGACAGAGCTCCTATAATTCACCCCTCCACTTT,CASSFPGQSSYNSPLHF
TRBJ1-1,TRBD1,.,TRBV6-6,TGTGCCAGCTCTGCCCTGGGGACGACAGGGGGCACTGAAGCTTTCTTT,CASSALGTTGGTEAFF
TRBJ1-1,.,.,TRBV27,TGTGCCAGCCTAACTTGGGGCTCACCGAACACTGAAGCTTTCTTT,CASLTWGSPNTEAFF
TRBJ1-1,TRBD1,.,TRBV19,TGTGCCAGTAGACGACAGGGCTCCACTGAAGCTTTCTTT,CASRRQGSTEAFF
TRBJ2-1,TRBD2,.,TRBV18,TGTGCCAGCTCACCACTGGGAGGGGAGCAGTTCTTC,CASSPLGGEQFF
TRBJ1-2,TRBD1,.,TRBV19,TGTGCCAGTAGTATAGGGGACAGGGAGACCTATGGCTACACCTTC,CASSIGDRETYGYTF
TRBJ1-1,TRBD1,.,TRBV10-1,TGCGCCAGCAGATACGACAGGGGAACTGAAGCTTTCTTT,CASRYDRGTEAFF
TRBJ1-1,.,.,TRBV5-5,TGTGCCAGCAGCTTAGGCGGGCTGAACACTGAAGCTTTCTTT,CASSLGGLNTEAFF
TRBJ2-1,.,.,TRBV6-4,TGTGCCAGCAGGGGCTTAGACCCATACCCAGTCTTC,CASRGLDPYPVF
TRBJ2-2,.,.,TRBV5-4,TGTGCCAGCAGCTTTTTTGGGCAGAACACCGGGGAGCTGTTTTTT,CASSFFGQNTGELFF
TRBJ1-1,TRBD1,.,TRBV6-1,TGTGCCAGCAGTGAGTCGGGCAGGGGGCCTGAAGCTTTCTTT,CASSESGRGPEAFF
TRBJ1-1,TRBD1,.,TRBV2,TGTGCCAGCAGTGAGAACAGGGGCGAAGCTTTCTTT,CASSENRGEAFF
TRBJ2-7,.,.,TRBV11-2,TGTGCCAGCAGCCTACCCCGAGGGCTAGTCCCAAGAGAGCAGTACTTC,CASSLPRGLVPREQYF
TRBJ2-7,.,.,TRBV6-6,TGTGCCAGCAGTTACTCACAGACAAGTCCCTACGAGCAGTACTTC,CASSYSQTSPYEQYF
TRBJ2-5,TRBD1,.,TRBV5-1,TGCGCCAGCAGCACCCAGGGGGCCGGAGAGACCCAGTACTTC,CASSTQGAGETQYF
TRBJ1-1,.,.,TRBV5-4,TGTGCCAGCAGCCCTCCGGGGAGGGCGGCAACCGAAGCTTTCTTT,CASSPPGRAATEAFF
TRBJ2-7,TRBD2,.,TRBV5-1,TGCGCCAGCAGCTTGGCGGGGGGGCTCTCCCACGAGCAGTACTTC,CASSLAGGLSHEQYF
TRBJ1-5,TRBD1,.,TRBV28,TGTGCCAGCACTACAGGGGTGGGTATCAATCAGCCCCAGCATTTT,CASTTGVGINQPQHF
TRBJ2-7,TRBD2,.,TRBV3-1/TRBV3-2,TGTGCCAGCACTTGGACTAGCGGCTCCTACGAGCAGTACTTC,CASTWTSGSYEQYF
TRBJ1-1,TRBD1,once,TRBV6-5,TGTGCCAGCAGCCCCGGGACAGACACTGAAGCTTTCTTT,CASSPGTDTEAFF
TRBJ1-4,.,.,TRBV2,TGTGCCACCCGGGGATGGAATAATGAAAAACTGTTTTTT,CATRGWNNEKLFF
TRBJ1-2,.,.,TRBV28,TGTGCCAGCAGTGGGGCCTATGGCTACACCTTC,CASSGAYGYTF
TRBJ2-1,TRBD1,once,TRBV10-3,TGTGCCATCAGCAATATCCGACAGGGGGCGGTAAATGAGCAGTTCTTC,CAISNIRQGAVNEQFF
TRBJ2-5,.,many,TRBV7-7,TGTGCTAGCAGCCCCGGGAGGGGGCTTCAAGAGACCCAGTACTTC,CASSPGRGLQETQYF
TRBJ2-1,TRBD2,.,TRBV6-2/TRBV6-3,TGTGCCAGCAGTTACCTCGGACTAGGTACTAATGAGCAGTTCTTC,CASSYLGLGTNEQFF
TRBJ1-1,TRBD1,.,TRBV5-1,TGCGCCAGCCACAGGGGGGAGGACACTGAAGCTTTCTTT,CASHRGEDTEAFF
TRBJ1-6,TRBD1,.,TRBV5-1,TGCGCCAGCAGCCAGGGACAGGGGAATAATTCACCCCTCCACTTT,CASSQGQGNNSPLHF
TRBJ2-1,TRBD2,.,TRBV27,TGTGCCAGCAGTGTTGCTAGCGGGAACTCCTACAATGAGCAGTTCTTC,CASSVASGNSYNEQFF
TRBJ2-3,.,.,TRBV14,TGTGCCAGCAGCCTTGGACTGGGGGATACGCAGTATTTT,CASSLGLGDTQYF
TRBJ1-4,.,.,TRBV3-1/TRBV3-2,TGTGCCAGCAGCCAAGGTGGGCAGCCTAATGAAAAACTGTTTTTT,CASSQGGQPNEKLFF
TRBJ1-2,.,.,TRBV2,TGTGCCAGCAGTCCCTTTAACTATGGCTACACCTTC,CASSPFNYGYTF
TRBJ2-1,.,.,TRBV5-1,TGCGCCAGCAGCTTGGAGGGCAGGGCGGAGCAGTTCTTC,CASSLEGRAEQFF
TRBJ1-1,.,.,TRBV5-1,TGCGCCAGCAGCAGCCAGACAGGTGAGGTCCAAGCTTTCTTT,CASSSQTGEVQAFF
TRBJ1-5,TRBD1,.,TRBV6-5,TGTGCCAGCAGTCTATCTACAGGGGGCGGTCAGCCCCAGCATTTT,CASSLSTGGGQPQHF
TRBJ2-2,.,.,TRBV6-6,TGTGCCAGCAGTTACGCCGGCACCGGGGAGCTGTTTTTT,CASSYAGTGELFF
TRBJ1-1,.,.,TRBV25-1,TGTGCCAGCAGTGAACAGGGGAACACTGAAGCTTTCTTT,CASSEQGNTEAFF
TRBJ2-2,TRBD1,.,TRBV27,TGTGCCAGCAGTCCTTCCCGGGACAGATTAAGGCCCACCGGGGAGCTGTTTTTT,CASSPSRDRLRPTGELFF
TRBJ1-6,.,once,TRBV5-6,TGTGCCAGCAGCTTTCAGGGTGGGGATTCACCCCTCCACTTT,CASSFQGGDSPLHF